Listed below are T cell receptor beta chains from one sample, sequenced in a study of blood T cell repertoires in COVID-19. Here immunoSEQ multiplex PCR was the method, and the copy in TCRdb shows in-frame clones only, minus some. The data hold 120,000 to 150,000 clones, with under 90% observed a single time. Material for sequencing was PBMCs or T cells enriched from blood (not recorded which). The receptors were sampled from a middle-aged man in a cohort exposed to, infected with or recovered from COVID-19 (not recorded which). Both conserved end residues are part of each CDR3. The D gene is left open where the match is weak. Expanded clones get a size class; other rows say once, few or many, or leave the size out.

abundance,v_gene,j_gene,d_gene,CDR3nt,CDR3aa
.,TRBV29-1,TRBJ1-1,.,TGCAGCGTTGGGACTTATATGAACACTGAAGCTTTCTTT,CSVGTYMNTEAFF
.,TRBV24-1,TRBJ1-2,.,TGTGCCACCAGTCAAACTAACTATGGCTACACCTTC,CATSQTNYGYTF
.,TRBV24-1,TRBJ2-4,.,TGTGCCACCATGTTTGGAGACATTCAGTACTTC,CATMFGDIQYF
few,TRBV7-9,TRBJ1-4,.,TGTGCCAGCAGTCACGACACATGGAGGGAAAAACTGTTTTTT,CASSHDTWREKLFF
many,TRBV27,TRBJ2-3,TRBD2,TGTGCCAGCAGCGTACCGGGACTAGCGGGAGTCGGTACGCAGTATTTT,CASSVPGLAGVGTQYF
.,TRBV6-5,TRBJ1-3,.,TGTGCCACCCAGGGGACATCTGGAAACACCATATATTTT,CATQGTSGNTIYF
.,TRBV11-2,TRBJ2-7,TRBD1,TGTGCCAGCAGCTTAGGCAGGGGGCCCTACGAGCAGTACTTC,CASSLGRGPYEQYF
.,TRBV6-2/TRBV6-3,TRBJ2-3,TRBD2,TGTGCCAGCAGCCCTCTCACTAGCGGGGGCGAAGATACGCAGTATTTT,CASSPLTSGGEDTQYF
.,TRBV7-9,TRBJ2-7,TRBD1,TGTGCCAGCAGCCTGGGACAGTACTACGAGCAGTACTTC,CASSLGQYYEQYF
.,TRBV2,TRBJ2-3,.,TGTGCCAGCAGTCCAATGGCGGGTACAGATACGCAGTATTTT,CASSPMAGTDTQYF
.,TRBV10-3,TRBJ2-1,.,TGTGCCATCAGTACCGGACTCGCCAATGAGCAGTTCTTC,CAISTGLANEQFF
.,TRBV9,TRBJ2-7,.,TGTGCCAGCAGCGTAGAAGGGGGTAGGGACGAGCAGTACTTC,CASSVEGGRDEQYF
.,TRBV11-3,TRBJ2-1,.,TGTGCCAGCAGCCCACACTCGGGAGATTACAATGAGCAGTTCTTC,CASSPHSGDYNEQFF
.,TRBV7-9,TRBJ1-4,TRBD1,TGTGCCAGCAGGGCGGGGGACAGGGGCGAAAAACTGTTTTTT,CASRAGDRGEKLFF
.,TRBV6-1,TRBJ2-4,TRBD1,TGTGCCAGCAGTGAGCCGGGACAGTCTACCCCGAAGTTTTTC,CASSEPGQSTPKFF
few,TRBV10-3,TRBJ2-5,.,TGTGCCATCAGTGGGAGTAAAGAGACCCAGTACTTC,CAISGSKETQYF
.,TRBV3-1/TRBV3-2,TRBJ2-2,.,TGTGCCAGCAGCCAGGGACACCTCAACACCGGGGAGCTGTTTTTT,CASSQGHLNTGELFF
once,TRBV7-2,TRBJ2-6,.,TGTGCCAGCAGCTTAGTTGCTAGCTCTGGGGCCAACGTCCTGACTTTC,CASSLVASSGANVLTF
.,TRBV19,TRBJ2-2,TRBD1,TGTGCCAGTAGTACCGAACAGGGGGCCTACACCGGGGAGCTGTTTTTT,CASSTEQGAYTGELFF
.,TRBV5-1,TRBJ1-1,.,TGCGCCAGCAGCTTGGCCTACGGGGGTGAAGCTTTCTTT,CASSLAYGGEAFF
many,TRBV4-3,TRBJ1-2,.,TGCGCCAGCAGCCAAGAAACAGGGTTGGGCTATGGCTACACCTTC,CASSQETGLGYGYTF
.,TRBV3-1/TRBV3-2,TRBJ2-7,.,TGTGCCAGCAGCCAAACAGGTCTCTCCTACGAGCAGTACTTC,CASSQTGLSYEQYF
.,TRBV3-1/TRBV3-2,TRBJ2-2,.,TGTGCCAGCAGCCAAGATAGGGACTACACCGGGGAGCTGTTTTTT,CASSQDRDYTGELFF
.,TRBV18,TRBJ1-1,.,TGTGCCAGCTCACCAAAGGTGCTAGGGAACACTGAAGCTTTCTTT,CASSPKVLGNTEAFF
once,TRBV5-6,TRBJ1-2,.,TGTGCCAGCAGCCCCACGGCGGACACTCCCGCTGGCTACACCTTC,CASSPTADTPAGYTF
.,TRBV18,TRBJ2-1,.,TGTGCCAGCTCACGAGACAGGAACTCCTACAATGAGCAGTTCTTC,CASSRDRNSYNEQFF
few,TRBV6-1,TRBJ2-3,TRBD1,TGTGCCAGCAGTGTAAGACAGGGAGCAAGCACAGATACGCAGTATTTT,CASSVRQGASTDTQYF
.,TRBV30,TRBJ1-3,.,TGTGCCTGGAGTGAAGGACAGCTCTCTGGAAACACCATATATTTT,CAWSEGQLSGNTIYF
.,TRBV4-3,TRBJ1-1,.,TGCGCCAGCAGCCAAGCTTCCGACACTGAAGCTTTCTTT,CASSQASDTEAFF
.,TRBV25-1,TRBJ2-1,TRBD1,TGTGCCAGCGGAGAACAGGGGGATGAGCAGTTCTTC,CASGEQGDEQFF
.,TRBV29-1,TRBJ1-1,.,TGCAGCGTTGATTTGACAGCCGAAGCTTTCTTT,CSVDLTAEAFF
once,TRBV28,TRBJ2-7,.,TGTGCCAGCGTCCGTTTCTACGAGCAGTACTTC,CASVRFYEQYF
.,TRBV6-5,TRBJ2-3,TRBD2,TGTGCCAGCAGTTACTCGACCAGCGGGAGAGGGAATACGCAGTATTTT,CASSYSTSGRGNTQYF
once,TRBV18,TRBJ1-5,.,TGTGCCAGCTCACCAGGAACGGGAAATCAGCCCCAGCATTTT,CASSPGTGNQPQHF
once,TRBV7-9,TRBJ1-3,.,TGTGCCAGCAGCTACGATGACAGGTACTCTGGAAACACCATATATTTT,CASSYDDRYSGNTIYF
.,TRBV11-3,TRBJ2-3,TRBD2,TGTGCCAGCAGCCTGGGGGGGGTAGGGGCAGATACGCAGTATTTT,CASSLGGVGADTQYF
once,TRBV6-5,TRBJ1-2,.,TGTGCCAGCAGTTACTCGCTAGGGGGGGGTGACTATGGCTACACCTTC,CASSYSLGGGDYGYTF